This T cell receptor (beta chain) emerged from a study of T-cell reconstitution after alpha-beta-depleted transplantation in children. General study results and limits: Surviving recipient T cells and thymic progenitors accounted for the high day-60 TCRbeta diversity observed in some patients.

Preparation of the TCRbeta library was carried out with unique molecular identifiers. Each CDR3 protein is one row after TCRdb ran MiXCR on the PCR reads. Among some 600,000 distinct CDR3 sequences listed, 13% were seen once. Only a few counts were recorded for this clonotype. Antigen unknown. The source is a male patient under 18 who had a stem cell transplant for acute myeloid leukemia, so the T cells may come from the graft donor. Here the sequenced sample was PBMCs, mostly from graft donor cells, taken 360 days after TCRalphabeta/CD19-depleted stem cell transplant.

CDR3 loop: CASSQEKQTSGRTDTQYF. CDR3 bases: TGCGCCAGCAGCCAAGAAAAGCAGACTAGCGGGAGGACAGATACGCAGTATTTT. The J gene is TRBJ2-3, the V gene TRBV4-3; 13 bases align to TRBD2. This CDR3 is built from 18 residues. CDR1 and CDR2 from the germline V gene are LGHNA and YSLEER. The junction had 6 bases not matched to a gene; V was cut back by 0 bases and J by 3 bases.